A selection of T cell receptor beta chains follows, all from one sample in a study of response to subunit inactivated influenza vaccine. From the RT-PCR reads, TCRdb called clonotypes with MiXCR, one entry per CDR3 protein. The sample includes roughly 710,000 distinct CDR3 sequences, approximately 14% seen only once; the top ten take 7.5% to 9%. This specimen consisted of PBMCs from blood, obtained roughly 2 weeks before vaccination. All receptors come from a man in his fifties who received an inactivated influenza vaccine. Each CDR3 is given with its conserved first and last residue. The order of the fields is V gene, clone size, CDR3 protein. Clone sizes are given selectively: once, few, many, or a class where the clone is expanded.

>TRBV20-1|NA
CSADTGSSYEQYF
>TRBV4-1|few
CASSQDHYPNTQYF
>TRBV25-1|few
CASSELGQGAGETQYF
>TRBV7-8|many
CASSLVIGRLTYEQYF
>TRBV11-2|few
CASSIKRLGQGSYNEQFF
>TRBV7-2|few
CASSLASAVTGELFF
>TRBV5-1|few
CASNADRTTGELFF
>TRBV28|NA
CASSLGAGTGGEETQYF
>TRBV28|many
CASSLVDGTDTQYF
>TRBV29-1|few
CSVENRLQETQYF
>TRBV12-3/TRBV12-4|few
CASSPGAGRQYF
>TRBV5-1|many
CASSLASGSSSYNEQFF
>TRBV20-1|few
CSASQKGYEQYF
>TRBV9|NA
CASSVGPGGREQYF
>TRBV11-2|NA
CASSWKGEQYF
>TRBV27|NA
CASSLLTGVNTEAFF
>TRBV20-1|few
CSATASDRGPGELFF
>TRBV5-1|many
CASSYTGADQPQHF
>TRBV12-3/TRBV12-4|once
CASSLMTLQFF
>TRBV20-1|few
CSASTRRNFDQPQHF
>TRBV4-2|NA
CASSQRTSRTGELFF
>TRBV12-3/TRBV12-4|many
CASTLGGVQFF
>TRBV7-9|few
CASSSTVTSREQYF
>TRBV9|few
CASRLEGSGLANVLTF
>TRBV28|NA
CASSSPPRYEQYF
>TRBV3-1|few
CASSTDTYSYEQYF
>TRBV20-1|many
CSARDGSEGEQYF
>TRBV2|NA
CASSERSSGAYNEQFF
>TRBV7-2|many
CASSLFGSTDTQYF
>TRBV4-3|NA
CASSQSAGFAGEQYF
>TRBV20-1|NA
CSASSLAGETQYF
>TRBV19|few
CASSSFGLTNTEAFF
>TRBV9|NA
CASSVRQGELFF
>TRBV4-3|NA
CASSQDPVFNYGYTF
>TRBV12-3/TRBV12-4|few
CASSGLAYNEQFF
>TRBV4-2|few
CASSQGVGGNYGYTF
>TRBV12-3/TRBV12-4|few
CASWLYPYNEQFF
>TRBV7-9|NA
CASSPKTENSPLHF
>TRBV28|few
CASYSGTGSTGELFF
>TRBV7-2|NA
CASIKNSGANVLTF
>TRBV12-3/TRBV12-4|few
CASSLGGGPQTQYF